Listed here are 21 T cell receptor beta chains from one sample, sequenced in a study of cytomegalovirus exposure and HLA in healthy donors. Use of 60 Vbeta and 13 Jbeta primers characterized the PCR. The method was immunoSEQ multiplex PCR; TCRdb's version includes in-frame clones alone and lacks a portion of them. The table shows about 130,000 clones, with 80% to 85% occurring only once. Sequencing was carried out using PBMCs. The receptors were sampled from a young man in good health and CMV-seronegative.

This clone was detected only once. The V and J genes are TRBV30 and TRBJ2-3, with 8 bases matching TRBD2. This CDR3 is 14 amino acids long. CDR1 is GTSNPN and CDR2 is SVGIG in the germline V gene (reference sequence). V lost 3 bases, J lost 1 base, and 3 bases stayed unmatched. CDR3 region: CAWRMRGGTDTQYF. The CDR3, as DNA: TGTGCCTGGAGGATGCGGGGGGGCACAGATACGCAGTATTTT.

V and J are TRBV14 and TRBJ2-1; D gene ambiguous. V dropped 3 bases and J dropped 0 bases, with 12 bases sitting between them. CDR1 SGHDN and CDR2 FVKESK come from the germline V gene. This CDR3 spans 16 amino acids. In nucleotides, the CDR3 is TGTGCCAGCAGCCAGCTTAGCTGGAGCTCCTACAATGAGCAGTTCTTC. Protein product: CASSQLSWSSYNEQFF.

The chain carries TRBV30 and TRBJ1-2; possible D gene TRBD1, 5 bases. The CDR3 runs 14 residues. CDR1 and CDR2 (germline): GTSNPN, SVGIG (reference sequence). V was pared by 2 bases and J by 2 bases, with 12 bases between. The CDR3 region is CAWSLTGKNYGYTF. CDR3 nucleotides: TGTGCCTGGAGTCTTACAGGAAAAAACTATGGCTACACCTTC.

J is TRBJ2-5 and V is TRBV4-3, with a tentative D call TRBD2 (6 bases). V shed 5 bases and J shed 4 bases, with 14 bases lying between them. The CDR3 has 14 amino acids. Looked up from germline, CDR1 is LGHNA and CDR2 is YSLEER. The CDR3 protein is CASSLDTGGETQYF. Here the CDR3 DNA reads TGCGCCAGCAGCTTGGACACCGGGGGAGAGACCCAGTACTTC.

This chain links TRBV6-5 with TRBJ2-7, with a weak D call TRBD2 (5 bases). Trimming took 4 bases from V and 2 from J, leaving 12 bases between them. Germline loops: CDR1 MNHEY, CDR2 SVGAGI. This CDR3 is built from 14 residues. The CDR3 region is CASSSRGRAYEQYF. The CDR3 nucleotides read TGTGCCAGCAGTTCACGGGGTAGGGCCTACGAGCAGTACTTC.

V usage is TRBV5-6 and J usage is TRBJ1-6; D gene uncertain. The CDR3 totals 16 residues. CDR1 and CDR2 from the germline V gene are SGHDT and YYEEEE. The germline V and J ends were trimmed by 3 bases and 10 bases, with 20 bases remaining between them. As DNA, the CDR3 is TGTGCCAGCAGCTCTGAGATGGGCCTCTTTAAGTCACCCCTCCACTTT. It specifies CASSSEMGLFKSPLHF.

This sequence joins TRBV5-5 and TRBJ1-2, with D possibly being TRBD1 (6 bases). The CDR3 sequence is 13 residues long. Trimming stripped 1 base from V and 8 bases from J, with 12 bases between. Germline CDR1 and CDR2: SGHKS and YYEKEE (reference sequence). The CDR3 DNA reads TGTGCCAGCAGCTTGCAGGGGCCGCGGGGCTACACCTTC. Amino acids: CASSLQGPRGYTF.

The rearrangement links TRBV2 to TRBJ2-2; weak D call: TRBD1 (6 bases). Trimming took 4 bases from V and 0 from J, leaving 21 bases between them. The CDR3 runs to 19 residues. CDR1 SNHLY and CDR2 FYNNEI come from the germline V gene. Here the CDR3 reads CASSVLDSLRAPNTGELFF. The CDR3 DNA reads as TGTGCCAGCAGTGTTTTGGACAGCCTCAGGGCGCCGAACACCGGGGAGCTGTTTTTT.

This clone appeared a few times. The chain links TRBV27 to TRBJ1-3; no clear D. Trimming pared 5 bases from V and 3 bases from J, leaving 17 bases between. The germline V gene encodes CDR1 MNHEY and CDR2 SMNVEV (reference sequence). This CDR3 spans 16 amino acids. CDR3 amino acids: CASSARTVDFGNTIYF. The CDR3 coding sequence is TGTGCCAGCAGTGCCCGGACTGTGGACTTTGGAAACACCATATATTTT.

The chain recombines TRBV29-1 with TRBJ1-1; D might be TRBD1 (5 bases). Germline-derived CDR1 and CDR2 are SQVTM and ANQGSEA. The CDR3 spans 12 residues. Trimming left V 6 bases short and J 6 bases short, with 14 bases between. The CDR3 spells CSVKKSTAEAFF. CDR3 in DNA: TGCAGCGTGAAAAAGTCGACAGCTGAAGCTTTCTTT.

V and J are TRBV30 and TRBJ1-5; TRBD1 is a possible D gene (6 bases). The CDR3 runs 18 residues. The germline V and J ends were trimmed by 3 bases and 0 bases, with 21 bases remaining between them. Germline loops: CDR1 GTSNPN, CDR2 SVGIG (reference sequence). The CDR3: CAWRRQRDNLGSNQPQHF. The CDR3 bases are TGTGCCTGGAGAAGACAAAGGGACAACCTGGGTAGCAATCAGCCCCAGCATTTT. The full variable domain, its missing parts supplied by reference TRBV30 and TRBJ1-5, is SQTIHQWPATLVQPVGSPLSLECTVEGTSNPNLYWYRQAAGRGLQLLFYSVGIGQISSEVPQNLSASRPQDRQFILSSKKLLLSDSGFYLCAWRRQRDNLGSNQPQHFGDGTRLSIL.

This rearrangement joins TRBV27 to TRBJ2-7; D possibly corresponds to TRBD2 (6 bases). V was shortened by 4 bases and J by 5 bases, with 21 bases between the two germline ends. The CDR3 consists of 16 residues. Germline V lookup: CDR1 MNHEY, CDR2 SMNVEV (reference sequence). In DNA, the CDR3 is TGTGCCAGCAGTTCGACCGGGACTCAAGGGGTCCACGAGCAGTACTTC. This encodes CASSSTGTQGVHEQYF.

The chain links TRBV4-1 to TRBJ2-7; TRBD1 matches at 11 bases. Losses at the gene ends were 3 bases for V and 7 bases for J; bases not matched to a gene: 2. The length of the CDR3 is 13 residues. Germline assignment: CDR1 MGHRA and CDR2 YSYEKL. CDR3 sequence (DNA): TGCGCCAGCAGCCAGGGACAGGGGGATGAGCAGTACTTC. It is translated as CASSQGQGDEQYF.

CDR3 bases: TGTGCCAGCAGTCGGGGCTACGAGCAGTACTTC. It is translated as CASSRGYEQYF. The chain employs TRBV27 and TRBJ2-7, with a tentative D call TRBD2 (5 bases). The CDR3 covers 11 residues. V lost 5 bases, J lost 3 bases, and 5 bases lay in between. Germline-derived CDR1 and CDR2 are MNHEY and SMNVEV (reference sequence).

CDR3 region: CASSEPGRDEQFF. CDR3 DNA: TGTGCCAGCAGCGAGCCGGGGAGGGATGAGCAGTTCTTC. The V call is TRBV7-7, the J call TRBJ2-1; 7 nucleotides agree with TRBD2. Germline lookup yields CDR1 SSHAT and CDR2 FNYEAQ (reference sequence). The J segment lost 8 bases and the V segment lost 5 bases, leaving 6 bases of the junction unmatched. The length of the CDR3 is 13 residues.

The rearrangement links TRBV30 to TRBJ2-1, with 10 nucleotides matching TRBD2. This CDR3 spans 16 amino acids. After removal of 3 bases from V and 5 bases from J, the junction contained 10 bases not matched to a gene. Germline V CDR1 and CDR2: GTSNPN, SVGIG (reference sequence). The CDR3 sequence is CAWSQRGGRIDNEQFF. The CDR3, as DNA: TGTGCCTGGAGCCAGCGGGGGGGAAGAATAGACAATGAGCAGTTCTTC. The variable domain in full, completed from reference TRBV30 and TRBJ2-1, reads SQTIHQWPATLVQPVGSPLSLECTVEGTSNPNLYWYRQAAGRGLQLLFYSVGIGQISSEVPQNLSASRPQDRQFILSSKKLLLSDSGFYLCAWSQRGGRIDNEQFFGPGTRLTVL.

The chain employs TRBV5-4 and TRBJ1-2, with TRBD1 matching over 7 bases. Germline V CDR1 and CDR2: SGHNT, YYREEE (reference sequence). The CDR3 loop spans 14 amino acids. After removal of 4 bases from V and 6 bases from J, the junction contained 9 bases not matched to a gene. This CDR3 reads CASSEPQGLNGYTF. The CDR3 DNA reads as TGTGCCAGCAGCGAGCCACAGGGGTTGAATGGCTACACCTTC.

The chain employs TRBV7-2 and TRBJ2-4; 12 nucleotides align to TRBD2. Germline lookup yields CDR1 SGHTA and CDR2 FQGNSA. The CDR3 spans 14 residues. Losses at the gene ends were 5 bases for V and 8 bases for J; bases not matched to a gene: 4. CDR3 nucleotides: TGTGCCAGCAGCCGGACTAGCGGGGCGGACATTCAGTACTTC. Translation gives CASSRTSGADIQYF.

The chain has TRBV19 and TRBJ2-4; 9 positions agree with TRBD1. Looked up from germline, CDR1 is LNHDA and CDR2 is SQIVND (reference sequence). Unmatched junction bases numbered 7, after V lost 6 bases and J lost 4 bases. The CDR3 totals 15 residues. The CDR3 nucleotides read TGTGCCAGTAGCGCCGGGACAGGGCAAAAAAACATTCAGTACTTC. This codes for CASSAGTGQKNIQYF.

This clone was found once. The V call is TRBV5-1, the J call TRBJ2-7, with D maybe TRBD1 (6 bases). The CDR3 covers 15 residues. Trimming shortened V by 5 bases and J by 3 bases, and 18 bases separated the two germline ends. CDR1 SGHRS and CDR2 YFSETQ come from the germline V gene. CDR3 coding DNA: TGCGCCAGCAGAAGTAAGGAGACAGGTCGCTACGAGCAGTACTTC. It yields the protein CASRSKETGRYEQYF.

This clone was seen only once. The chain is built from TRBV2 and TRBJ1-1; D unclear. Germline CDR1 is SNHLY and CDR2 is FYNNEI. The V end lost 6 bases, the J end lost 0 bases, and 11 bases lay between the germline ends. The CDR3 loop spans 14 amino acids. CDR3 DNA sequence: TGTGCCAGCAGCCTGGACGGGATGAACACTGAAGCTTTCTTT. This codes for CASSLDGMNTEAFF. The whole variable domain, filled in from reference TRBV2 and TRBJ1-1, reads EPEVTQTPSHQVTQMGQEVILRCVPISNHLYFYWYRQILGQKVEFLVSFYNNEISEKSEIFDDQFSVERPDGSNFTLKIRSTKLEDSAMYFCASSLDGMNTEAFFGQGTRLTVV.